This record covers a single TCR beta chain. Its cognate antigen is unknown. This sample is part of a study of blood T cells in healthy people across ages. In terms of origin and age, donors were healthy Caucasian individuals from Russia aged roughly 6 to 95. Collection of around 10 milliliters of peripheral blood was performed for each donor. Broader study findings: TCR beta diversity correlated strongly with naive T cell percentage. With unsorted PBMCs, a conclusive comparison of naive versus antigen-experienced cells was not possible.

PCR was performed a second time for about 6 to 12 cycles using a sample-barcoded 5' primer and a J-beta primer mix. TCRdb analysed the 5' RACE reads with MiXCR anew, one entry per CDR3 protein. Counted here are about 670,000 distinct CDR3 sequences, 40% to 50% occurring once; the ten biggest clones make up about 32%. The CDR3 has 13 amino acids. The germline V gene has CDR1 GTSNPN and CDR2 SVGIG (reference sequence). V gave up 2 bases and J gave up 3 bases, with 10 bases separating them. The rearrangement links TRBV30 to TRBJ1-2, with a weak D call TRBD1 (6 bases). The specimen was blood. The TCR sequence derives from a man aged 80 or over in good health. CDR3 coding DNA: TGTGCCTGGAGTAACAGGGCTTACTATGGCTACACCTTC. Translating gives CAWSNRAYYGYTF.